This entry lists 26 T cell receptor beta chains sequenced from one sample in a study of blood T cells in healthy people across ages. Then a second PCR, running roughly 6 to 12 cycles, was carried out with a sample-barcoded 5' primer and a J-beta primer mix. TCRdb used MiXCR to reprocess the 5' RACE reads, holding one entry per CDR3 protein. The table includes some 800,000 distinct CDR3 sequences, 44% detected once. The material sequenced was blood. These receptors were obtained from a man aged 60 to 75 in good health.

The table lists this clonotype with many counts. The chain has TRBV6-5 and TRBJ2-7; 8 bases line up with TRBD1. J gave up 2 bases and V 5 bases, and 8 bases lay outside the gene matches. Germline V CDR1 and CDR2: MNHEY, SVGAGI. The CDR3 runs to 15 residues. CDR3 DNA sequence: TGTGCCAGCAGTGAATCCGGGACAGGAACCTACGAGCAGTACTTC. Protein: CASSESGTGTYEQYF.

The chain uses TRBV3-1 and TRBJ2-7, with D perhaps matching TRBD1 or TRBD2 (6 bases each). Germline lookup yields CDR1 LGHDT and CDR2 YNNKEL (reference sequence). Trimming cost V 10 bases and J 4 bases, with 11 bases left between them. The CDR3 extends over 11 amino acids. Here the CDR3 reads CATRGQYEQYF. The CDR3 DNA reads as TGTGCCACCCGGGGGCAATACGAGCAGTACTTC.

This clonotype has just a few counts. This sequence joins TRBV3-1 and TRBJ1-6; D remains ambiguous. V dropped 1 base and J dropped 1 base, with 8 bases sitting between them. CDR3 length: 16 residues. Germline V CDR1 and CDR2: LGHDT, YNNKEL (reference sequence). This chain's CDR3 is CASSQGRGSYNSPLHF. CDR3 sequence (DNA): TGTGCCAGCAGCCAAGGTCGGGGTTCCTATAATTCACCCCTCCACTTT.

The V call is TRBV9, the J call TRBJ1-4; unclear D gene. V was pared by 0 bases and J by 3 bases, with 12 bases between. CDR1 SGDLS and CDR2 YYNGEE come from the germline V gene. CDR3 size: 16 residues. The CDR3 protein is CASSVGGSVPNEKLFF. The CDR3 region has the DNA TGTGCCAGCAGCGTAGGAGGATCAGTTCCTAATGAAAAACTGTTTTTT.

The rearrangement uses TRBV12-3 or TRBV12-4 and TRBJ2-1, with D tentatively TRBD2 (6 bases). CDR3 length: 12 amino acids. Trimming took off 7 bases at V and 4 bases at J, with 8 bases between the two ends. DNA of the CDR3: TGTGCCAGCACCGGGGGATACAATGAGCAGTTCTTC. As protein: CASTGGYNEQFF.

This clonotype was counted only a few times. V gene TRBV20-1 combines with J gene TRBJ2-7; D not resolved. V was shortened by 7 bases and J by 6 bases, with 10 bases between the two germline ends. This CDR3 has 10 amino acids. Germline-derived CDR1 and CDR2 are DFQATT and SNEGSKA (reference sequence). As DNA, the CDR3 is TGCAGTGTCAGAGGCCGCGAGCAGTACTTC. It encodes CSVRGREQYF.

V is TRBV5-1 and J is TRBJ2-1, with no clear D. This CDR3 is built from 13 residues. CDR1 SGHRS and CDR2 YFSETQ come from the germline V gene. Trimming removed 4 bases from V and 6 bases from J, with 11 bases in between. CDR3 amino acids: CASSADSVNEQFF. CDR3 DNA: TGCGCCAGCAGCGCCGATTCAGTCAATGAGCAGTTCTTC.

The chain's CDR3 is CASSKETDTQYF. The CDR3 nucleotides read TGTGCCAGCAGCAAAGAGACGGATACGCAGTATTTT. The gene calls are TRBV21-1 and TRBJ2-3. TRBV21-1 corresponds to a pseudogene. The CDR3 runs 12 residues.

The sample holds many counts of this clonotype. V and J are TRBV6-2 or TRBV6-3 and TRBJ2-4; D gene ambiguous. Trimming left V 5 bases short and J 0 bases short, with 5 bases between. The germline V gene has CDR1 MNHEY and CDR2 SVGEGT. This CDR3 spans 13 amino acids. The CDR3 here is CASSGEAKNIQYF. The CDR3 DNA is TGTGCCAGCAGTGGCGAAGCCAAAAACATTCAGTACTTC.

This clonotype turned up a few times. The rearrangement links TRBV20-1 to TRBJ2-7; D assignment may be TRBD1 or TRBD2 (6 bases each). The CDR3 extends over 14 amino acids. The germline V gene has CDR1 DFQATT and CDR2 SNEGSKA (reference sequence). The V and J ends lost 6 bases and 3 bases respectively, with 18 bases between them. CDR3 bases: TGCAGTGCCCCGTTACCGGGGGCCTTCTACGAGCAGTACTTC. It is translated as CSAPLPGAFYEQYF.

This clonotype was picked up many times. V gene TRBV6-2 or TRBV6-3 combines with J gene TRBJ2-7, with 7 positions matching TRBD1. CDR3 length equals 14 residues. Trimming cost V 10 bases and J 0 bases; bases outside gene matches: 9. The germline V gene encodes CDR1 MNHEY and CDR2 SVGEGT. The chain's CDR3 is CAKNDGQDSYEQYF. CDR3 DNA sequence: TGTGCCAAGAATGACGGACAGGACTCCTACGAGCAGTACTTC.

Turning to this clonotype: A read error may be the cause here, since a much bigger clone is one base away. This chain joins TRBV4-3 and TRBJ2-5; 10 positions agree with TRBD2. The CDR3 covers 15 residues. The germline CDR1 and CDR2 sequences are LGHNA and YSLEER. The J segment lost 11 bases and the V segment lost 1 base, leaving 10 bases of the junction unmatched. CDR3: CASSQGASGGYGQYF. CDR3 nucleotide sequence: TGCGCCAGCAGCCAAGGGGCTAGCGGGGGATACGGGCAGTACTTC.

The CDR3 DNA reads TGTGCCAGCAGCAACGGACAGGGTGAGACCCAGTACTTC. Translated: CASSNGQGETQYF. This chain connects TRBV7-3 to TRBJ2-5, with 8 positions matching TRBD1. The V segment lost 5 bases and the J segment 5 bases; nucleotides outside the gene matches: 4. Per the germline V gene, CDR1 is SGHTA and CDR2 is FQGTGA. The CDR3 contains 13 residues.

V gene TRBV20-1 combines with J gene TRBJ2-5; unclear D gene. This CDR3 comprises 12 residues. V was cut by 3 bases and J by 1 base, with 6 bases left in between. Per the germline V gene, CDR1 is DFQATT and CDR2 is SNEGSKA (reference sequence). The CDR3 sequence: CSASGVQETQYF. As DNA, the CDR3 is TGCAGTGCTAGTGGAGTCCAAGAGACCCAGTACTTC.

The V call is TRBV20-1, the J call TRBJ2-1; D gene uncertain. V gave up 4 bases and J gave up 5 bases, with 9 bases separating them. The CDR3 spans 12 residues. Germline V lookup: CDR1 DFQATT, CDR2 SNEGSKA (reference sequence). The CDR3 loop reads CSAKRQHNEQFF. The CDR3 DNA reads TGCAGTGCTAAGAGACAACACAATGAGCAGTTCTTC.

V is TRBV24-1 and J is TRBJ2-1, with a possible D match to TRBD1 (6 bases). Germline CDR1 KGHDR, CDR2 SFDVKD. CDR3 length: 13 residues. V was cut by 4 bases and J by 10 bases, with 13 bases left in between. The CDR3 nucleotides are TGTGCCACCAGTGAACAGGGATCCTACGAGCAGTTCTTC. Its translation is CATSEQGSYEQFF.

This chain connects TRBV6-2 or TRBV6-3 to TRBJ1-6; D not certain. Germline assignment: CDR1 MNHEY and CDR2 SVGEGT. The CDR3 consists of 13 residues. Trimming shortened V by 9 bases and J by 8 bases, and 14 bases separated the two germline ends. This CDR3 reads CASQQFDDSPLHF. The DNA for the CDR3 is TGTGCCAGTCAGCAATTTGATGATTCACCCCTCCACTTT.

This chain joins TRBV3-1 and TRBJ2-3, with 8 nucleotides matching TRBD1. The ends lost 1 base at V and 6 bases at J; junction bases unmatched: 3. The CDR3 has 14 residues. Germline V gene sequence: CDR1 LGHDT, CDR2 YNNKEL (reference sequence). The CDR3 protein is CASSQVQGVDTQYF. The DNA of the CDR3 is TGTGCCAGCAGCCAAGTACAGGGGGTGGATACGCAGTATTTT.

This clonotype appeared a single time. This sequence joins TRBV6-1 and TRBJ2-7; 7 positions match TRBD1. After removal of 5 bases from V and 0 bases from J, the junction contained 7 bases not matched to a gene. CDR1 MNHNS and CDR2 SASEGT come from the germline V gene. This CDR3 contains 15 residues. CDR3 in amino acids: CASSLMTGPSYEQYF. The DNA of the CDR3 is TGTGCCAGCAGTCTGATGACAGGGCCCTCCTACGAGCAGTACTTC.

In this sample, this clonotype turned up once. The V call is TRBV4-3, the J call TRBJ2-5; possibly TRBD1 for D (6 bases). This CDR3 is 16 amino acids long. V was clipped by 1 base and J by 11 bases, with 23 bases between them. Germline CDR1 is LGHNA and CDR2 is YSLEER. The CDR3 DNA follows: TGCGCCAGCAGCCAAGCTATTAGGGGGTCCTACAATGAGCAGTACTTC. Translated: CASSQAIRGSYNEQYF.

Concerning this clonotype itself: This clone may be a read error of a much larger clone one base away. V gene TRBV20-1 combines with J gene TRBJ2-4; D possibly corresponds to TRBD1 (6 bases). Trimming cost V 4 bases and J 13 bases, with 14 bases left between them. Germline assignment: CDR1 DFQATT and CDR2 SNEGSKA (reference sequence). The CDR3 sequence is 11 residues long. The CDR3 reads CSAIQGNEQYF. CDR3 in DNA: TGCAGTGCTATCCAGGGGAATGAGCAGTACTTC.

The sample holds one count of this clonotype. V gene TRBV20-1 combines with J gene TRBJ2-5; TRBD1 aligns across 8 bases. The CDR3 loop spans 12 amino acids. CDR1 DFQATT and CDR2 SNEGSKA come from the germline V gene (reference sequence). After removal of 7 bases from V and 4 bases from J, the junction contained 5 bases not matched to a gene. CDR3 region: CSGGQAGETQYF. The CDR3 DNA is TGCAGTGGGGGACAGGCGGGAGAGACCCAGTACTTC.

V is TRBV4-1 and J is TRBJ1-2, with 8 positions matching TRBD1. Germline CDR1 is MGHRA and CDR2 is YSYEKL. V lost 1 base and J lost 5; bases outside the gene matches: 9. This CDR3 contains 16 residues. The CDR3 is CASSQASTGVPYGYTF. CDR3 in DNA: TGCGCCAGCAGCCAAGCCTCGACAGGGGTCCCTTATGGCTACACCTTC.

The chain carries TRBV27 and TRBJ2-7, with a tentative D call TRBD2 (6 bases). Germline V gene data show CDR1 as MNHEY and CDR2 as SMNVEV (reference sequence). The CDR3 is 12 residues long. V gave up 6 bases and J gave up 5 bases, with 11 bases separating them. As DNA, the CDR3 is TGTGCCAGCAGCCGGGGAGGCGACGAGCAGTACTTC. It codes for CASSRGGDEQYF.

This clonotype showed up just a few times. V is TRBV10-3 and J is TRBJ2-1; 8 nucleotides agree with TRBD2. Germline assignment: CDR1 ENHRY and CDR2 SYGVKD. CDR3 length: 13 amino acids. J lost 3 bases, V lost 6 bases, and 1 base had no gene match. The CDR3 loop reads CAIRGLDYNEQFF. The CDR3 bases are TGTGCCATCAGGGGACTAGACTACAATGAGCAGTTCTTC.

This clonotype was picked up a small number of times. The genes are TRBV28 and TRBJ2-7, with a tentative D call TRBD1 (6 bases). This CDR3 spans 14 amino acids. V was clipped by 7 bases and J by 2 bases, with 15 bases between them. CDR1 and CDR2 from the germline V gene are MDHEN and SYDVKM. The DNA for the CDR3 is TGTGCCAGCACCACGACAGGATCTCCCTACGAGCAGTACTTC. Translation: CASTTTGSPYEQYF.